What follows are 30 T cell receptor beta chains derived from one specimen sequenced in a study of T cells in Graves' hyperthyroidism and ophthalmopathy. TCR beta CDR3 regions were amplified from RNA transcripts. Primed by the HTBI set, a first-round RT-PCR was run on the TCR CDR3. TCRdb recomputed calls from the multiplex PCR reads with MiXCR, one row per CDR3 protein. The sample lists roughly 200,000 distinct CDR3 sequences, about 17% occurring once. The sequencing input was blood. The receptor source for this set is a woman in her fifties or sixties with Graves' hyperthyroidism.

This clonotype has ten or more counts. The chain has TRBV14 and TRBJ2-7; D gene uncertain. The CDR3 sequence is 11 residues long. The V end lost 4 bases, the J end lost 4 bases, and 5 bases lay between the germline ends. Germline loops: CDR1 SGHDN, CDR2 FVKESK. The CDR3 spells CASSRQYEQYF. The CDR3 DNA sequence: TGTGCCAGCAGCCGCCAATACGAGCAGTACTTC.

This clonotype was observed at least ten times. The rearrangement links TRBV3-1 to TRBJ1-2, with D maybe TRBD1 (6 bases). Germline assignment: CDR1 LGHDT and CDR2 YNNKEL (reference sequence). Trimming stripped 0 bases from V and 5 bases from J, with 13 bases between. The CDR3 has 15 residues. CDR3 sequence: CASSQEGQSRYGYTF. For the CDR3, the DNA is TGTGCCAGCAGCCAAGAAGGACAGTCGAGGTATGGCTACACCTTC.

V usage is TRBV27 and J usage is TRBJ2-7; the D is unclear. Germline assignment: CDR1 MNHEY and CDR2 SMNVEV (reference sequence). This CDR3 region has 15 residues. Trimming took off 0 bases at V and 6 bases at J, with 15 bases between the two ends. The CDR3 sequence is CASSLSGRSSGEQYF. In DNA form, the CDR3 reads TGTGCCAGCAGTTTATCGGGTCGTAGCTCAGGCGAGCAGTACTTC.

This clonotype showed up just a few times. This chain uses TRBV20-1 with TRBJ2-4; TRBD1 is a possible D gene (8 bases). Trimming cost V 6 bases and J 0 bases, with 21 bases left between them. In germline, CDR1 is DFQATT, CDR2 SNEGSKA (reference sequence). The CDR3 totals 17 residues. The CDR3 loop reads CSAYAMGGTGAKNIQYF. The CDR3 DNA reads TGCAGTGCATACGCAATGGGGGGGACAGGAGCCAAAAACATTCAGTACTTC.

Many counts were recorded for this clonotype. This chain connects TRBV29-1 to TRBJ1-1; 7 bases are a match to TRBD1. The junction had 8 bases not matched to a gene; V was cut back by 8 bases and J by 5 bases. Germline CDR1 and CDR2: SQVTM and ANQGSEA. The CDR3 spans 12 residues. The CDR3 sequence is CSTRQGRTEAFF. The DNA of the CDR3 is TGCAGCACCCGACAGGGAAGAACTGAAGCTTTCTTT.

This clonotype was observed many times. V usage is TRBV28 and J usage is TRBJ2-5; possibly TRBD2 for D (6 bases). Germline V gene lookup returns CDR1 MDHEN and CDR2 SYDVKM. V was trimmed by 5 bases and J by 5 bases, leaving 12 bases between them. This CDR3 comprises 13 residues. Written as DNA, the CDR3 is TGTGCCAGCAGTCCATACGGAGGGGAGACCCAGTACTTC. It specifies CASSPYGGETQYF. Full variable domain (remainder filled in from reference TRBV28 and TRBJ2-5): DVKVTQSSRYLVKRTGEKVFLECVQDMDHENMFWYRQDPGLGLRLIYFSYDVKMKEKGDIPEGYSVSREKKERFSLILESASTNQTSMYLCASSPYGGETQYFGPGTRLLVL.

This clonotype was observed a few times. The chain uses TRBV7-2 and TRBJ2-7, with D perhaps TRBD1 (6 bases). V was clipped by 7 bases and J by 1 base, with 17 bases between them. The CDR3 extends over 15 amino acids. CDR1 is SGHTA and CDR2 is FQGNSA in the germline V gene. DNA for the CDR3: TGTGCCAGCACTAAGCGTGATAGGGGGTCCTACGAGCAGTACTTC. This encodes CASTKRDRGSYEQYF.

The sample holds a few counts of this clonotype. This chain connects TRBV10-3 to TRBJ2-7, with D unresolved. The CDR3 is made up of 10 amino acids. V lost 6 bases and J 6 bases, leaving 6 bases between the germline ends. Germline lookup yields CDR1 ENHRY and CDR2 SYGVKD. The DNA for the CDR3 is TGTGCCATCAGCGACGGCGAGCAGTACTTC. Protein product: CAISDGEQYF.

This clonotype was seen more than once but under ten times. The rearrangement joins TRBV20-1 to TRBJ2-4; tentatively, D is TRBD1 (6 bases). Germline V gene sequence: CDR1 DFQATT, CDR2 SNEGSKA (reference sequence). The V and J ends lost 3 bases and 0 bases respectively, with 18 bases between them. CDR3 size: 17 residues. The CDR3 DNA sequence: TGCAGTGCTAGGTACAGGGACCGGTTTCTAGCCAAAAACATTCAGTACTTC. This sequence encodes CSARYRDRFLAKNIQYF.

This clonotype was counted at least ten times. This chain uses TRBV12-3 or TRBV12-4 with TRBJ2-7; tentative D call: TRBD1 (5 bases). The CDR3 has 14 residues. V shed 5 bases and J shed 3 bases, with 14 bases lying between them. CDR3 residues: CASSPTGNYYEQYF. CDR3 bases: TGTGCCAGCAGTCCAACAGGAAACTACTACGAGCAGTACTTC.

This sequence joins TRBV11-3 and TRBJ2-7; 7 nucleotides agree with TRBD2. The germline V gene has CDR1 SGHNT and CDR2 YENEEA. J was trimmed by 2 bases and V by 2 bases; bases with no gene match: 9. The CDR3 runs 16 residues. The CDR3 DNA reads as TGTGCCAGCAGCTTAACTTCTGACAGCGGGGCCTACGAGCAGTACTTC. Its protein is CASSLTSDSGAYEQYF.

The V and J genes are TRBV29-1 and TRBJ1-2, with D unclear. Trimming cost V 3 bases and J 4 bases, with 9 bases left between them. CDR3 length equals 12 residues. Germline assignment: CDR1 SQVTM and CDR2 ANQGSEA. The CDR3 protein is CSVDTRGYGYTF. DNA for the CDR3: TGCAGCGTTGATACGCGCGGCTATGGCTACACCTTC.

Only a few counts were recorded for this clonotype. This sequence joins TRBV5-1 and TRBJ2-7, with TRBD2 matching over 7 bases. V lost 1 base, J lost 5 bases, and 9 bases stayed unmatched. In germline, CDR1 is SGHRS, CDR2 YFSETQ. CDR3 length equals 15 residues. The CDR3: CASSLQTSSSDEQYF. Here the CDR3 DNA reads TGCGCCAGCAGCTTGCAGACTAGCTCGTCTGACGAGCAGTACTTC.

The table lists this clonotype with many counts. The genes are TRBV20-1 and TRBJ2-1; 7 bases align to TRBD1. The CDR3 has 14 residues. V lost 5 bases, J lost 6 bases, and 10 bases stayed unmatched. Germline lookup yields CDR1 DFQATT and CDR2 SNEGSKA (reference sequence). DNA of the CDR3: TGCAGTGCTCCCCGACAGGGTGGGGGCAATGAGCAGTTCTTC. It encodes CSAPRQGGGNEQFF.

This clonotype was detected ten times or more. V is TRBV2 and J is TRBJ1-1; D unresolved. CDR1 and CDR2 from the germline V gene are SNHLY and FYNNEI. This CDR3 contains 14 residues. Trimming cost V 6 bases and J 0 bases, with 11 bases left between them. The CDR3, as DNA: TGTGCCAGCAGACCGAATTGGGTGAACACTGAAGCTTTCTTT. Its protein product is CASRPNWVNTEAFF.

Only a few counts were recorded for this clonotype. The CDR3 DNA is TGCAGCGTTGATCAGGTTGGGGAGACCCAGTACTTC. Translated: CSVDQVGETQYF. This chain links TRBV29-1 with TRBJ2-5, with unresolved D. The germline V gene has CDR1 SQVTM and CDR2 ANQGSEA. CDR3 length: 12 residues. The ends were cut back, 3 bases at V and 5 bases at J, with 10 bases in the middle.

The V call is TRBV7-2, the J call TRBJ1-5; 8 bases align to TRBD1. CDR3 size: 15 residues. Germline V lookup: CDR1 SGHTA, CDR2 FQGNSA. Losses at the gene ends were 5 bases for V and 7 bases for J; bases not matched to a gene: 10. CDR3 amino acids: CASSQSRGPGQPQHF. The DNA for the CDR3 is TGTGCCAGCAGCCAATCCAGGGGGCCGGGACAGCCCCAGCATTTT.

This clonotype came up a few times. The DNA for the CDR3 is TGTGCCAGCATTGAGGTGAATAATTCACCCCTCCACTTT. Protein sequence: CASIEVNNSPLHF. The J gene is TRBJ1-6, the V gene TRBV6-1; D gene unclear. V was shortened by 7 bases and J by 5 bases, with 9 bases between the two germline ends. This CDR3 region has 13 residues. Looked up from germline, CDR1 is MNHNS and CDR2 is SASEGT.

This clonotype occurred many times. The chain has TRBV6-1 and TRBJ2-2, with unresolved D. CDR3 length: 12 amino acids. Germline V lookup: CDR1 MNHNS, CDR2 SASEGT. V was trimmed by 7 bases and J by 2 bases, leaving 5 bases between them. CDR3 sequence: CASKPNTGELFF. CDR3 in DNA: TGTGCCAGCAAACCCAACACCGGGGAGCTGTTTTTT.

The chain is built from TRBV6-1 and TRBJ1-5; 8 bases are a match to TRBD1. The CDR3 totals 13 residues. Germline CDR1 and CDR2: MNHNS and SASEGT. The V segment lost 7 bases and the J segment 5 bases; nucleotides outside the gene matches: 4. The CDR3 region is CASTFRGHQPQHF. In nucleotides, the CDR3 is TGTGCCAGCACGTTCAGGGGGCATCAGCCCCAGCATTTT.

There are many counts of this clonotype. V is TRBV30 and J is TRBJ1-4; unclear D gene. Per germline, CDR1 GTSNPN and CDR2 SVGIG (reference sequence). V dropped 6 bases and J dropped 4 bases, with 12 bases sitting between them. The CDR3 loop spans 13 amino acids. The CDR3 reads CACPEGSNEKLFF. The CDR3 region has the DNA TGTGCCTGCCCCGAAGGGAGTAATGAAAAACTGTTTTTT.

A few counts support this clonotype. This chain connects TRBV6-1 to TRBJ2-1; the D is unclear. V was trimmed by 2 bases and J by 3 bases, leaving 11 bases between them. The CDR3 runs to 15 residues. Germline CDR1 and CDR2: MNHNS and SASEGT. The CDR3, as DNA: TGTGCCAGCAGTGAAAGGTATCACATCTACAATGAGCAGTTCTTC. It is translated as CASSERYHIYNEQFF.

This clonotype has at least ten counts. This chain uses TRBV15 with TRBJ1-1, with D tentatively TRBD1 (6 bases). Trimming shortened V by 5 bases and J by 3 bases, and 16 bases separated the two germline ends. The CDR3 sequence is 15 residues long. Germline assignment: CDR1 LNHNV and CDR2 YYDKDF (reference sequence). Written as DNA, the CDR3 is TGTGCCACCAGCTTATCGACAGGCTCGGACACTGAAGCTTTCTTT. It specifies CATSLSTGSDTEAFF.

The table lists this clonotype with a few counts. CDR3 nucleotide sequence: TGTGCCAGTAGTTTGGCTGAGCAGTTCTTC. It encodes CASSLAEQFF. The V gene is TRBV19, the J gene TRBJ2-1; D is unclear. Germline V gene data show CDR1 as LNHDA and CDR2 as SQIVND (reference sequence). The CDR3 is 10 amino acids. The V end lost 5 bases, the J end lost 9 bases, and 5 bases lay between the germline ends. The full variable domain, rest sourced from reference TRBV19 and TRBJ2-1, is DGGITQSPKYLFRKEGQNVTLSCEQNLNHDAMYWYRQDPGQGLRLIYYSQIVNDFQKGDIAEGYSVSREKKESFPLTVTSAQKNPTAFYLCASSLAEQFFGPGTRLTVL.

The chain combines TRBV10-3 with TRBJ2-6; D is undetermined. Germline CDR1 and CDR2: ENHRY and SYGVKD. The ends were cut back, 10 bases at V and 2 bases at J, with 15 bases in the middle. The CDR3 contains 15 residues. CDR3 DNA sequence: TGTGCCACAGGAGAAAGGACCGCTGGGGCCAACGTCCTGACTTTC. It translates to CATGERTAGANVLTF.

This clonotype occurred many times. The V and J genes are TRBV28 and TRBJ1-1; no definite D call. Trimming stripped 10 bases from V and 3 bases from J, with 12 bases between. The germline V gene has CDR1 MDHEN and CDR2 SYDVKM. The CDR3 has 12 amino acids. The CDR3 coding sequence is TGTGCCACCTCGGCCGCACACACTGAAGCTTTCTTT. It codes for CATSAAHTEAFF.

The DNA of the CDR3 is TGTGCCAGTAGTATCGGGGTAATGTCGTCTGGCTACACCTTC. Its translation is CASSIGVMSSGYTF. The J gene is TRBJ1-2, the V gene TRBV19; D not resolved. This CDR3 region has 14 residues. The V gene lost 3 bases and the J gene lost 7 bases, with 15 bases spanning the gap. Germline V lookup: CDR1 LNHDA, CDR2 SQIVND (reference sequence).

This clonotype was recorded a few times. The gene calls are TRBV7-3 and TRBJ1-2, with a weak D call TRBD1 (5 bases). Deletions cut 3 bases from V and 8 bases from J, with 13 bases between. The germline V gene has CDR1 SGHTA and CDR2 FQGTGA. There are 13 residues in the CDR3. The CDR3 nucleotides are TGTGCCAGCAGCTTTTCAGGGATGAAGGGCTACACCTTC. Translating it yields CASSFSGMKGYTF.

This clonotype was seen ten or more times. The CDR3 coding sequence is TGTGCCAGCAGCTTAGAGTGGGGGCGAGAGACCCAGTACTTC. As protein: CASSLEWGRETQYF. The chain is built from TRBV11-2 and TRBJ2-5; possibly TRBD1 for D (6 bases). Looked up from germline, CDR1 is SGHAT and CDR2 is FQNNGV. This CDR3 spans 14 amino acids. V was clipped by 0 bases and J by 4 bases, with 9 bases between them.

V usage is TRBV3-1 and J usage is TRBJ1-6; a weak D match, TRBD1 (6 bases). Germline V lookup: CDR1 LGHDT, CDR2 YNNKEL (reference sequence). This CDR3 is 15 amino acids long. V dropped 3 bases and J dropped 2 bases, with 8 bases sitting between them. In nucleotides, the CDR3 is TGTGCCAGCAGCCATGGACAGCCCTATAATTCACCCCTCCACTTT. It yields the protein CASSHGQPYNSPLHF. The full variable domain, in which reference TRBV3-1 and TRBJ1-6 provide the parts outside the CDR3, is DTAVSQTPKYLVTQMGNDKSIKCEQNLGHDTMYWYKQDSKKFLKIMFSYNNKELIINETVPNRFSPKSPDKAHLNLHINSLELGDSAVYFCASSHGQPYNSPLHFGNGTRLTVT.